This record covers a single T cell receptor (beta chain). The target of this receptor is not known. The sample holds no much larger clone one base away, and base qualities are not on file. The sample carries other DNA sequences with the same CDR3. Genomic DNA was extracted from sorted cells for sequencing of the TCRbeta CDR3 region. The immunoSEQ Assay was used to sequence the TCRbeta CDR3 regions. TCRdb obtained this table from immuneACCESS and retained in-frame rearrangements with V and J assigned. These tables miss some clones; where compared with another copy, unresolved V genes account for less than half of the shortfall, and the remainder is unexplained. This sample has 71,000 or so clones in its table, and more than 85% of those were observed once. The ten biggest clones cover 0.9% to 1.2% of the sample. These data originate in a study of OX40 agonist ivuxolimab in advanced cancers. Regarding the study in general: The costimulatory receptor OX40 (CD134) was targeted by ivuxolimab, a fully human IgG2 agonistic monoclonal antibody. Intravenous ivuxolimab was administered to patients every 2 weeks at six dose levels: 0.01, 0.1, 0.3, 1.5, 3 and 10 mg/kg. Of the roughly 54 dose-escalation patients, hepatocellular carcinoma was present in approximately 20, melanoma in around 15, renal cell carcinoma in 9 and head and neck cancer in 9. In the dose-escalation cohort, 82.7% of patients were male, and the mean age was around 60 years, with a range of roughly 20 to 80. Prior anti-PD-1, anti-PD-L1 or anti-CTLA-4 therapy was permitted, and 40% of dose-escalation patients had received checkpoint inhibitors. Partial responses occurred in three dose-escalation patients, of whom one had hepatocellular carcinoma and two had cutaneous melanoma. The purpose of peripheral TCRbeta sequencing was to test whether ivuxolimab changed TCR sequence diversity and led to clonal T-cell expansion. The paper describes the monotherapy dose-escalation part (N of about 57 patients) of the phase I trial of ivuxolimab. The research as a whole found: At doses of 0.1 to 3.0 mg/kg, clonal expansion of both CD4+ and CD8+ T cells in blood was seen between baseline and week 6. In partial responders in the 0.1-3.0 mg/kg groups, normalized peripheral clonal expansion was found to be among the lowest, especially among CD8+ T cells. On average, CD8+ T cells showed more expanded clones than CD4+ T cells after ivuxolimab. Low levels of normalized T-cell clonal expansion were also seen in some patients who did not respond. Antigen specificity was not determined for the clonally expanded peripheral T cells.

The trial excluded patients who had a history of autoimmune disease or who were on systemic immunosuppression. Peripheral blood for TCR sequencing was collected from all dose cohorts at baseline, on cycle 4 day 1, and on cycle 7 day 1. The samples were drawn from a first-in-human, open-label, multicenter phase I dose-escalation trial of ivuxolimab. Adults with locally advanced or metastatic melanoma, renal cell, hepatocellular, or head and neck squamous cell carcinoma were enrolled in the trial. Before TCR sequencing, CD4+ and CD8+ T cells were separately sorted from peripheral blood. This sequence originates from an adult with an advanced solid tumor such as melanoma, head and neck, liver or kidney cancer. Material: CD4+ or CD8+ T cells sorted from blood, obtained in a trial of the OX40 agonist ivuxolimab.

In nucleotides, the sequence is TGTGCCAGTAGCCCGTGGGACAGGGGCACAGATACGCAGTATTTT. This gives the protein CASSPWDRGTDTQYF. The chain links TRBV19 with TRBJ2-3; 9 nucleotides in the junction match TRBD1. Taken from the germline V gene (reference sequence), the CDR1 and CDR2 loops are LNHDA and SQIVND. From the cysteine up to the phenylalanine, the CDR3 has a length of 15 residues. Here the CDR3 DNA is all that survives: 45 bases in frame from base 1. V lost 6 bases and J lost 1 base, and the count of bases not matched to a germline gene is 5.